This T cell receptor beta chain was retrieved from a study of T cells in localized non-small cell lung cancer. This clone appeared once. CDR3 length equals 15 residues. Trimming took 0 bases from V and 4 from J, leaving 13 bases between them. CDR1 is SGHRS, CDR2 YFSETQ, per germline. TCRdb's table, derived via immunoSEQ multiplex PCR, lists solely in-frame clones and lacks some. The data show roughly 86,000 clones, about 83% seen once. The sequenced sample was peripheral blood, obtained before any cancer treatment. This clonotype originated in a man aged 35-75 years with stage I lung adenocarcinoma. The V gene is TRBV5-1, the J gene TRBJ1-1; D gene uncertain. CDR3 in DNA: TGCGCCAGCAGCTTGGTAGTGTCCGGGCCCACTGAAGCTTTCTTT. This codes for CASSLVVSGPTEAFF.